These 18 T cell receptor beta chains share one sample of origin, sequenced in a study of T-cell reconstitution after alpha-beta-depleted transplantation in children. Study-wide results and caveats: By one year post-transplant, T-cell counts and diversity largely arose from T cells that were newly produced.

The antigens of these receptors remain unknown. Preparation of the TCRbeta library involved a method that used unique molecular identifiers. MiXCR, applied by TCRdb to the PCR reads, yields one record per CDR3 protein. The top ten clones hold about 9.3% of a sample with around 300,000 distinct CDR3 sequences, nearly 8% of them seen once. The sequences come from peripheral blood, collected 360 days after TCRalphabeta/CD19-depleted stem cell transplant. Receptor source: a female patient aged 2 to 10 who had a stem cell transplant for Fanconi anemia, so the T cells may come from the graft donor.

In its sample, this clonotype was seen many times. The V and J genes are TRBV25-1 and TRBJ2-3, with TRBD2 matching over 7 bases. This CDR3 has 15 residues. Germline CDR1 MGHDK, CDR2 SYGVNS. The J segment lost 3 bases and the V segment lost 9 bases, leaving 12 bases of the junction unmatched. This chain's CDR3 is CASSGLVSSTDTQYF. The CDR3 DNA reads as TGTGCCAGTTCCGGACTAGTCTCTAGTACAGATACGCAGTATTTT.

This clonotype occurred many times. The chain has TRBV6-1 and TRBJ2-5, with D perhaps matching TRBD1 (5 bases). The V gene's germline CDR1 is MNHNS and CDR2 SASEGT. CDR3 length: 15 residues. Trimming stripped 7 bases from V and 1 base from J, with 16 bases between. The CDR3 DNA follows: TGTGCCAGCACTAGGAGAATAGGGGTCCAAGAGACCCAGTACTTC. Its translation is CASTRRIGVQETQYF.

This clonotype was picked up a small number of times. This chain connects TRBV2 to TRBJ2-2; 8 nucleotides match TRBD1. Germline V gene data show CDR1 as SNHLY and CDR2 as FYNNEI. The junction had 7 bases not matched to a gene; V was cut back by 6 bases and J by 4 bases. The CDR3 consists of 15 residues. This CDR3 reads CASSQTGGGTGELFF. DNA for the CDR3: TGTGCCAGCAGCCAAACAGGGGGAGGCACCGGGGAGCTGTTTTTT.

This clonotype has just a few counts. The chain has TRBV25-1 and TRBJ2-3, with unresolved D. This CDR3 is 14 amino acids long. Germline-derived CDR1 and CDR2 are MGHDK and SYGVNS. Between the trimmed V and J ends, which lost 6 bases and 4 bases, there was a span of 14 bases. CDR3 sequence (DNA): TGTGCCAGCAGCCCCCACGCACGGGCAGATACGCAGTATTTT. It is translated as CASSPHARADTQYF.

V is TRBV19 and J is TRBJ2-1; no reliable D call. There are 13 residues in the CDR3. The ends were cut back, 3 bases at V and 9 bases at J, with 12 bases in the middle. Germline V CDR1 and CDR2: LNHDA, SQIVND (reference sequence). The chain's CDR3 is CASSMGGTGEQFF. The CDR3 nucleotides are TGTGCCAGTAGTATGGGTGGCACGGGTGAGCAGTTCTTC.

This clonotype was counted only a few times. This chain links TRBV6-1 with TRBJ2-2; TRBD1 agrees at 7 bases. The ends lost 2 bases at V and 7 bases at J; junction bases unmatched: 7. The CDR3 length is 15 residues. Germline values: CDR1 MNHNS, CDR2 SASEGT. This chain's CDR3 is CASSESTGAHGELFF. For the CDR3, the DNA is TGTGCCAGCAGTGAATCTACAGGGGCTCACGGGGAGCTGTTTTTT.

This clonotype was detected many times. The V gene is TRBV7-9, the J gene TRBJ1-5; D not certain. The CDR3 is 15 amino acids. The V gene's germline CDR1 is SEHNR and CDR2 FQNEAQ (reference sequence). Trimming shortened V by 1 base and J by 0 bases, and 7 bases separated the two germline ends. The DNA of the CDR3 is TGTGCCAGCAGCTTAGACAATCATAGCAATCAGCCCCAGCATTTT. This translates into CASSLDNHSNQPQHF.

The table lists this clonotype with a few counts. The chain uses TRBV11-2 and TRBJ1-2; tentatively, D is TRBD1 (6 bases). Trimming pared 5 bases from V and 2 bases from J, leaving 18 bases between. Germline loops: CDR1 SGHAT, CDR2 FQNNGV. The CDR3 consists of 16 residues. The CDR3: CASSLTGGGQNYGYTF. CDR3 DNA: TGTGCCAGCAGCCTTACGGGCGGTGGACAGAACTATGGCTACACCTTC. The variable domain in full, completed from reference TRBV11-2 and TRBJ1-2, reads EAGVAQSPRYKIIEKRQSVAFWCNPISGHATLYWYQQILGQGPKLLIQFQNNGVVDDSQLPKDRFSAERLKGVDSTLKIQPAKLEDSAVYLCASSLTGGGQNYGYTFGSGTRLTVV.

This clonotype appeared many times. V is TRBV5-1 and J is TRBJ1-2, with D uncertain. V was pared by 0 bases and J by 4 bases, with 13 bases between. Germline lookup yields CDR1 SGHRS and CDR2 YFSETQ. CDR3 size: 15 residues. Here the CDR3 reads CASSLEGSPIYGYTF. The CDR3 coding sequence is TGCGCCAGCAGCTTGGAAGGCAGCCCCATCTATGGCTACACCTTC.

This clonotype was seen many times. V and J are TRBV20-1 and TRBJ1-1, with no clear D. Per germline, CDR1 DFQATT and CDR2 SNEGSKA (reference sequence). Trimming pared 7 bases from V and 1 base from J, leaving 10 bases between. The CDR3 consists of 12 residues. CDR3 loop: CSVRRSNTEAFF. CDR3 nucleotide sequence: TGCAGTGTGAGGCGGTCGAACACTGAAGCTTTCTTT.

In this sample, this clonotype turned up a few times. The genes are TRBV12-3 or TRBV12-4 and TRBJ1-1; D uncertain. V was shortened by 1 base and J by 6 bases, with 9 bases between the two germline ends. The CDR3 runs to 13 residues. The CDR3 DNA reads TGTGCCAGCAGTTTAGTGGCGTCCGCTGAAGCTTTCTTT. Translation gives CASSLVASAEAFF.

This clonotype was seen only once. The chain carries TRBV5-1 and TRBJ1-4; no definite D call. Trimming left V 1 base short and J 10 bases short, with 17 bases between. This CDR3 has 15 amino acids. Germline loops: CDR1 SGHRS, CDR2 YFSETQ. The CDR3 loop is CASSLSPVKGGKLFF. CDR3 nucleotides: TGCGCCAGCAGCTTGTCGCCAGTTAAAGGAGGAAAACTGTTTTTT.

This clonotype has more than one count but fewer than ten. The CDR3 sequence: CASSLRGGHNEQFF. For the CDR3, the DNA is TGTGCCAGCAGCTTGCGGGGGGGCCACAATGAGCAGTTCTTC. The chain joins TRBV7-2 to TRBJ2-1; 9 bases align to TRBD2. This CDR3 has 14 amino acids. Germline lookup yields CDR1 SGHTA and CDR2 FQGNSA. V lost 3 bases and J lost 5; bases outside the gene matches: 2.

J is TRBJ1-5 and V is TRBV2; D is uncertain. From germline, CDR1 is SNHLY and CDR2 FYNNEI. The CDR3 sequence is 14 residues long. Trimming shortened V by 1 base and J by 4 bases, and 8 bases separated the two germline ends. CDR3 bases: TGTGCCAGCAGTGAAGGGACCAGTAATCAGCCCCAGCATTTT. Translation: CASSEGTSNQPQHF.

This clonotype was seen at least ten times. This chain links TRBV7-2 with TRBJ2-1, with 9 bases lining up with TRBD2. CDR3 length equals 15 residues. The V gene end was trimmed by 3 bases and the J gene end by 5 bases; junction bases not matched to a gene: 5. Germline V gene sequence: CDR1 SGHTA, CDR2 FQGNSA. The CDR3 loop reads CASSFIAGEDNEQFF. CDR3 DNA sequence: TGTGCCAGCAGCTTCATAGCGGGGGAAGACAATGAGCAGTTCTTC.

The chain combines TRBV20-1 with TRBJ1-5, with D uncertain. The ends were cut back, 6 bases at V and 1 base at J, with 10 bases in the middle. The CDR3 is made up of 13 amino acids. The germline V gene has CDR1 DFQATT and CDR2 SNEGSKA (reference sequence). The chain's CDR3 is CSAEFASNQPQHF. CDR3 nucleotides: TGCAGTGCGGAGTTCGCGAGCAATCAGCCCCAGCATTTT.

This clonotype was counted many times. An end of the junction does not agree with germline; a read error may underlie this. CDR3 protein: CARRFTGELFF. DNA for the CDR3: TGTGCCAGGAGGTTCACCGGGGAGCTGTTTTTT. The rearrangement links TRBV30 to TRBJ2-2, with D perhaps TRBD2 (5 bases). The CDR3 has 11 amino acids. The germline V gene has CDR1 GTSNPN and CDR2 SVGIG (reference sequence).

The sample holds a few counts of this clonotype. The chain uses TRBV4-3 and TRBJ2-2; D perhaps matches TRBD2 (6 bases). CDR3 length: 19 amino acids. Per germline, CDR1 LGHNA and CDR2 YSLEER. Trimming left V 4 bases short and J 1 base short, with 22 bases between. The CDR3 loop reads CASSPRMKGRYGNTGELFF. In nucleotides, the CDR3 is TGCGCCAGCAGCCCCCGGATGAAGGGGAGGTACGGGAACACCGGGGAGCTGTTTTTT.